The entry that follows covers one TCR beta chain sequence. Its cognate antigen has yet to be identified. At one of its ends the junction is not consistent with the germline gene, which may arise from a read error. The cohort consisted of 600 to 750 healthy bone marrow donors. Cohort members were all nominally healthy when sampled, although unrecorded immune exposures were likely present. The donor was CMV seronegative and was included in the group of over 300 seronegative cohort members. A peripheral blood sample was collected from each donor, and TCR beta sequencing was performed on peripheral blood mononuclear cells. The Qiagen DNeasy Blood Extraction Kit was used to extract genomic DNA from the blood cell samples. This sample was included in a study of cytomegalovirus exposure and HLA in healthy donors (dated by TCRdb to about 2017). In the study overall: An earlier analysis of several hundred of the donors reported approximately 300 Gb of sequence data and 100 million to 140 million unique TCR beta sequences from about 179 million T cells. Along with the roughly 710-subject first cohort, a separate validation cohort of over a hundred different subjects was used. The later analysis used no new phenotypic data to find candidate immune exposures, relying instead on TCR beta sequences and their occurrence across donors. A later analysis re-examined previously published TCR beta repertoires from around 670 donors and added high-resolution HLA genotyping to investigate patterns of TCR occurrence. The study aimed to test whether signatures of past pathogen exposure could be identified by cataloging public T cell receptors. All discovery cohort repertoires had been generated using a single sequencing platform. In an earlier analysis of several hundred of the donors, high-throughput TCR beta sequencing was used to judge whether each TCR beta V gene segment behaved as functional or pseudogenic. The genetic ancestry cluster associated with self-reported Caucasian donors included about four fifths of the 300 to 450 genotyped donors. Typing coverage differed by locus: A, B, C, DRB1 and DQB1 were typed in roughly 629-630 donors, DQA1 in about 560, DPA1 in some 600, and DPB1 in approximately 450. Donor age, sex, ethnicity and CMV serostatus were compiled alongside the repertoire data. Roughly five DR-DQ haplotypes were treated as single units for association and clustering because of strong linkage in the cohort. In a later genetic analysis, genome-wide SNP genotypes for 398 of the 666 donors were used, and that subset was treated as a discovery cohort. HLA typing included class I and class II loci at four-digit resolution. The study profiled the T cell repertoires of fewer than 850 subjects by immunosequencing and related them to cytomegalovirus serostatus. Among about 410 genotyped donors of the cohort, an average of around 250,000 unique TCR beta nucleotide sequences was sequenced per donor, of which about 19% were non-productive. To predict cytomegalovirus infection status, the study brought together high-throughput TCR immunosequencing, statistical association of individual TCRs with disease status, and machine learning. Roughly 300 gigabases of sequencing data and 70 million to 95 million unique TCR sequences made up an early release that covered around 640 HLA-typed donors.

Libraries were built with the immunoSEQ multiplex PCR assay. The multiplex PCR relied on a mix of 60 forward primers for TCR Vbeta segments and 13 reverse primers for TCR Jbeta segments. A multiplex PCR assay on genomic DNA amplified the CDR3 region of rearranged TCR beta genes. The Illumina HiSeq System was used to sequence the amplified TCR beta libraries as 87-base-pair reads. As for how the authors treated the data: Across the 500 to 700 repertoires, a later analysis counted some 80 million unique TCR beta chains, roughly 11 million of which were shared by at least two donors. To remove PCR and sequencing errors, raw reads were error-corrected and collapsed into unique sequences using a nearest-neighbor algorithm that merged closely related sequences. CDR3 sequences were aligned to IMGT reference sequences to assign V, D and J gene segments. For a sequence to be retained, at least a six-nucleotide match to both a V gene segment and a J gene segment was required. Rearrangements were classified as productive when the CDR3 lacked stop codons and remained in frame with V and J, and all other rearrangements were classified as non-productive. CDR3 was defined by IMGT convention, running from the second conserved V-encoded cysteine to the conserved J-encoded phenylalanine. In an earlier analysis of approximately 500 of the donors, sequences lacking an unambiguous match to a single V gene segment were excluded. An earlier analysis of 587 of the donors called V segments functional above 56.7% productive rearrangements and segregating when the between-donor standard deviation exceeded 5%. A statistical classification framework was built to diagnose cytomegalovirus status from the catalog of TCR beta chain sequences. V and J gene assignment, in a later analysis, came from comparing TCR nucleotide sequences with IMGT/GENE-DB human TR gene sequences. In a later analysis, CDR3 sequences and most-parsimonious VDJ recombination scenarios were assigned using the TCRdist pipeline. A later analysis defined each TCR beta chain by its CDR3 amino acid sequence plus V-gene family, and excluded reads lacking a unique V-gene family. To address suspected cross-contamination and a sequencing artifact, a later analysis removed roughly 580 highly shared, low-generation-probability nucleotide sequences. In a later analysis, a clonal expansion index for each public chain was calculated from normalized within-repertoire ranks of inferred template counts. A later analysis computed generation probabilities with a VDJ recombination model fitted to out-of-frame rearrangements, and checked the results against IGoR. A later analysis scored TCR-TCR, TCR-HLA and TCR-CMV co-occurrence with hypergeometric tests, applying a repertoire-size bias correction to TCR pairs. A later analysis estimated false discovery rates by permuting HLA or CMV assignments 20 times. In a later analysis, co-occurring TCRs were grouped with DBSCAN, and TCRdist sequence similarity was added when clustering was performed within HLA-allele-positive subsets. Repertoires with fewer than 30,000 or more than 120,000 public chains, plus five repertoires with anomalous nucleotide sharing, were excluded from co-occurrence clustering. This immuneACCESS table, as held by TCRdb, lists in-frame sequences with V and J called but not all clones. Of the missing ones, under half trace to an unresolved V gene in checked studies; the others have no known cause. V and J calls and clone size follow that table, whereas D and trimming were derived from the DNA. For this sample the table gives more than 150,000 clones, of which roughly 87% were detected only once. The leading ten clones occupy roughly 1.6% of the sample.

For CDR1 and CDR2, the germline V gene (reference sequence) lists SEHNR and FQNEAQ. Its CDR3 holds 12 amino acids, cysteine through phenylalanine. Only the CDR3 DNA is retained, 36 bases long and in frame from the first base. The investigation overall reported the following: Over 15 rarely observed V segments, including chromosome 9 orphons, were excluded from the earlier analysis of several hundred of the donors because counts were too low. A cluster of highly shared sequence variants was judged likely to represent a technical artifact of the sequencing pipeline. In a later genetic analysis, fewer N-insertions in productive TCRs were reported among donors in an Asian-associated ancestry cluster than the roughly 700-donor mean. The 87-base-pair reads could not distinguish some IMGT-functional V segments, including TRBV6-2 and TRBV6-3, so those segments were excluded. Only TCR beta chains were sequenced in this cohort, and the absence of alpha or paired-chain data limited detectable features. The study gave a list of over 150 TCR beta chains associated with cytomegalovirus. In an earlier analysis of more than 450 of the donors, most TCR beta V segments were observed in productive rearrangements about 90% or about 30% of the time, broadly matching IMGT annotations. While some public TCRs were present in many individuals, most TCR sequences turned up only very rarely across donors. When HLA alleles, especially DR and DQ, strongly co-occurred, attributing TCR associations to individual alleles was difficult. Linkage disequilibrium might explain the correlated functional status among segregating V segments, but an unknown experimental factor could not be excluded. Roughly uniform sequencing depth across donors was assumed in presence/absence analyses, although this assumption may not hold. The authors suggested that the approach could potentially be extended to other disease states and immunological phenotypes. In a later analysis, HLA-associated TCR beta chains were found to be more clonally expanded and to have lower generation probabilities than equally common non-associated chains. Cytomegalovirus status was reported to be diagnosed by the classifier with high specificity and sensitivity in both the original and validation cohorts. A further reported finding was that TCR beta sequences accurately predicted the HLA-A and HLA-B alleles for most subjects in the first cohort. The only immune exposure information available for the cohort was CMV serostatus. Because HLA typing was unavailable for some donors at each locus, only the typed subset was used in association tests. In vitro tests confirmed that a few of the cytomegalovirus-associated TCR beta chains recognize cytomegalovirus antigens. In a later analysis, several top co-occurrence clusters were reported to appear linked to parvovirus B19, influenza, CMV and Epstein-Barr virus. At a false discovery rate of 0.05, a later analysis linked under 20,000 TCR beta sequences to specific HLA alleles. A later analysis found that TCR association rates varied across HLA loci, with DRB1 alleles showing the most associated TCRs and HLA-C alleles the fewest. In a later analysis, most CMV-associated TCR beta chains were found to appear HLA-restricted, with HLA associations seemingly driven largely by CMV exposure. A later genetic analysis associated a missense DCLRE1C variant with V-gene and J-gene trimming of TCR beta chains, and an independent cohort replicated the association.

The TCR originated in a man over 45 in good health and CMV-seronegative. Sequencing input: PBMCs. The rearranged chain carries TRBV7-9 and TRBJ1-2; TRBD1 is a possible D gene, resting on 5 matching bases. In nucleotide form, the sequence is TGTTCCAGCGCTGGGCAGGGATATGGCTACACCTTC. Translated, this is CSSAGQGYGYTF. The full variable domain, completed from the reference TRBV7-9 and TRBJ1-2 proteins outside the CDR3, reads DTGVSQNPRHKITKRGQNVTFRCDPISEHNRLYWYRQTLGQGPEFLTYFQNEAQLEKSRLLSDRFSAERPKGSFSTLEIQRTEQGDSAMYLCSSAGQGYGYTFGSGTRLTVV.